The clone carrying this T cell receptor (beta chain) was recorded a few times. The entry originates in a study of CD8+ T cells in alopecia areata. Germline V gene lookup returns CDR1 SGDLS and CDR2 YYNGEE. Between the trimmed V and J ends, which lost 3 bases and 0 bases, there was a span of 9 bases. The CDR3 covers 14 residues. The treatment denotes: oral pan-JAK inhibitor, 5-10 mg twice daily. RNA, once extracted, was reverse transcribed into cDNA for use as the sequencing template. TCRdb keeps only in-frame clones here, not all; method: immunoSEQ multiplex PCR. The data hold some 100,000 clones, with 40% to 50% observed a single time.

The material was CD8+ T cells sorted from blood, obtained at week 24, from a patient treated with tofacitinib. This chain links TRBV9 with TRBJ1-2; D gene unclear. The sequence came from a human donor with alopecia areata. This chain's CDR3 is CASSGRGANYGYTF. The DNA for the CDR3 is TGTGCCAGCAGCGGGAGAGGTGCTAACTATGGCTACACCTTC. The full variable domain, completed using reference TRBV9 and TRBJ1-2, is DSGVTQTPKHLITATGQRVTLRCSPRSGDLSVYWYQQSLDQGLQFLIQYYNGEERAKGNILERFSAQQFPDLHSELNLSSLELGDSALYFCASSGRGANYGYTFGSGTRLTVV.